This T cell receptor beta chain is from a study of blood T cell repertoires in COVID-19. Looking at the study overall: Acute and convalescent COVID-19 samples came from the United States, Italy and Spain. T cells, B-cell-depleted T cells, or PBMCs supplied cDNA or gDNA.

Recruited during active infection, patients (from Seattle) were subsequently followed longitudinally. Repertoires were generated with immunoSEQ multiplex PCR, while TCRdb's copy carries only in-frame clones and drops some. The sample consists of 150,000 to 200,000 clones, around 75% of them appearing once. V shed 3 bases and J 3 bases; nucleotides not matched to a gene: 4. This CDR3 has 14 amino acids. The germline gives CDR1 GTSNPN, CDR2 SVGIG (reference sequence). The sample taken for sequencing was peripheral blood. The genes are TRBV30 and TRBJ2-7, with 11 bases lining up with TRBD2. The sequence came from a middle-aged woman with COVID-19, enrolled during active disease. CDR3: CAWRLAGGGYEQYF. The DNA for the CDR3 is TGTGCCTGGAGGTTAGCGGGAGGGGGCTACGAGCAGTACTTC.